These 8 T cell receptor beta chains share one sample of origin, sequenced in a study of Tregs in tolerant kidney transplant recipients. This table comes from immunoSEQ multiplex PCR, and its TCRdb copy is limited to in-frame clones, with some not included. Of 200,000 to 300,000 clones listed, about four fifths were seen once; the top ten hold around 0.64%. The sequenced sample consisted of CD4+ T cells from blood. All receptors come from a human donor in good health.

This chain joins TRBV5-1 and TRBJ1-4, with no clear D. The length of the CDR3 is 14 residues. Germline-derived CDR1 and CDR2 are SGHRS and YFSETQ. Trimming stripped 3 bases from V and 8 bases from J, with 14 bases between. CDR3 in DNA: TGCGCCAGCAGCTATTGGCCTATGGGGGAAAAACTGTTTTTT. It specifies CASSYWPMGEKLFF.

The chain joins TRBV6-1 to TRBJ1-4, with D maybe TRBD1 (5 bases). Trimming pared 1 base from V and 7 bases from J, leaving 10 bases between. The CDR3 spans 14 residues. Germline V gives CDR1 MNHNS, CDR2 SASEGT. The CDR3 bases are TGTGCCAGCAGTGAAGACAGGATGTTTGAAAAACTGTTTTTT. Translated, it gives CASSEDRMFEKLFF.

The chain combines TRBV6-1 with TRBJ2-1; weak D call: TRBD2 (6 bases). This CDR3 has 16 residues. Germline CDR1 is MNHNS and CDR2 is SASEGT. V lost 4 bases to trimming and J lost 10 bases, with 23 bases between them. CDR3 sequence: CASSAPRDSTFGEQFF. CDR3 coding DNA: TGTGCCAGCAGTGCCCCTCGGGACTCTACGTTCGGGGAGCAGTTCTTC.

J is TRBJ2-5 and V is TRBV5-1, with a tentative D call TRBD1 (6 bases). CDR1 is SGHRS and CDR2 is YFSETQ in the germline V gene. CDR3 length: 13 amino acids. V lost 4 bases, J lost 5 bases, and 12 bases lay in between. The CDR3 loop is CASSVSGEETQYF. The CDR3 DNA follows: TGCGCCAGCAGCGTATCAGGGGAGGAGACCCAGTACTTC. Based on the CDR3 plus reference TRBV5-1 and TRBJ2-5, the full variable domain is KAGVTQTPRYLIKTRGQQVTLSCSPISGHRSVSWYQQTPGQGLQFLFEYFSETQRNKGNFPGRFSGRQFSNSRSEMNVSTLELGDSALYLCASSVSGEETQYFGPGTRLLVL.

The rearrangement links TRBV5-1 to TRBJ2-1; D unresolved. The CDR3 is made up of 14 amino acids. V dropped 4 bases and J dropped 4 bases, with 12 bases sitting between them. In germline, CDR1 is SGHRS, CDR2 YFSETQ. CDR3 nucleotides: TGCGCCAGCAGCCCTATCGGGCCGTACAATGAGCAGTTCTTC. This encodes CASSPIGPYNEQFF. Variable domain in full (rest from reference TRBV5-1 and TRBJ2-1): KAGVTQTPRYLIKTRGQQVTLSCSPISGHRSVSWYQQTPGQGLQFLFEYFSETQRNKGNFPGRFSGRQFSNSRSEMNVSTLELGDSALYLCASSPIGPYNEQFFGPGTRLTVL.

This chain connects TRBV6-1 to TRBJ2-7; D unresolved. Per the germline V gene, CDR1 is MNHNS and CDR2 is SASEGT. Trimming took 6 bases from V and 0 from J, leaving 15 bases between them. The CDR3 length is 15 residues. The CDR3 loop reads CASSRNPTDSYEQYF. Here the CDR3 DNA reads TGTGCCAGCAGCCGCAACCCTACAGACTCCTACGAGCAGTACTTC.

This clone occurred once. The chain joins TRBV5-4 to TRBJ1-6; D gene uncertain. The V end was cut by 2 bases, the J end by 5 bases, with 11 bases between. Germline V lookup: CDR1 SGHNT, CDR2 YYREEE (reference sequence). This CDR3 has 15 residues. The DNA of the CDR3 is TGTGCCAGCAGCTTATGGGGTACCGATAATTCACCCCTCCACTTT. Translating it yields CASSLWGTDNSPLHF.

In this sample, this clone turned up a few times. This sequence joins TRBV6-5 and TRBJ2-7, with D possibly called TRBD1 or TRBD2 (5 bases each). CDR3 size: 14 residues. Trimming left V 2 bases short and J 4 bases short, with 12 bases between. In germline, CDR1 is MNHEY, CDR2 SVGAGI. CDR3 sequence: CASSYRDLGYEQYF. CDR3 coding DNA: TGTGCCAGCAGTTACCGGGACCTTGGATACGAGCAGTACTTC.